The T cell receptor beta chain under discussion was sequenced for a study of molecular identifiers for immune sequencing clone quantification. Background on the study: Split five ways in replicates, RNA from around 20,000 or 99,000 naive CD8 cells had four portions sequenced. Study observations and caveats: Over 99% of effector molecules, yet under 1% of naive-cell molecules, were held by clones above 20 RNA copies.

TCRdb re-analysed the PCR reads in MiXCR, keeping a single row per CDR3 protein. Of 400,000 to 600,000 distinct CDR3 sequences in the sample, around 21% were seen once. Libraries used roughly 17,000 to 1,000,000 sorted naive CD8 T cells and 10%, 30% or 50% RNA input. Naive CD8 T cells were sorted, and the gate applied was CD8+CD4-CCR7+CD45RA+. This clonotype was detected many times. Its specificity is unknown. Trimming shortened V by 5 bases and J by 0 bases, and 24 bases separated the two germline ends. From germline, CDR1 is SGHTA and CDR2 FQGNSA. The CDR3 loop spans 19 amino acids. The sequence derives from a human donor in good health. Some libraries in this study had Jurkat cell RNA spiked in. This rearrangement joins TRBV7-2 to TRBJ2-3; tentatively, D is TRBD2 (5 bases). The sample comprised naive CD8+ T cells from blood, with Jurkat cell RNA spiked in. Described subset: FACS-sorted CD8+CD4-CCR7+CD45RA+ naive T cells. The CDR3 nucleotides read TGTGCCAGCAGCCACCTAGCATCAGTTTTCGATTCTAGCACAGATACGCAGTATTTT. It yields the protein CASSHLASVFDSSTDTQYF.